The clone carrying this T cell receptor beta chain was counted many times. Its antigen is not identified. The V end lost 1 base, the J end lost 4 bases, and 12 bases lay between the germline ends. The CDR3 covers 16 residues. Germline V CDR1 and CDR2: SGHNT, YYREEE (reference sequence). In the library, individual cDNA molecules carried attached unique molecular identifiers. Each CDR3 protein gets one entry after TCRdb re-called the 5' RACE reads with MiXCR. In the table there are 35,000 to 40,000 distinct CDR3 sequences, nearly 6% of which are singletons. This entry belongs to a study of early T cells in non-severe SARS-CoV-2 infection. Study background: The input, bulk RNA from unsorted whole blood, was sequenced, and chains were unpaired.

The study's findings and limits: Reliance on VDJdb matching favored anti-spike CD8 responses; private and CD4 specificities were missed.

The origin of this receptor is an adult who was a healthcare worker with PCR-confirmed SARS-CoV-2 infection or an uninfected control (not recorded which). The V and J genes are TRBV5-4 and TRBJ1-6, with D maybe TRBD1 (6 bases). Source material: whole blood. The CDR3 nucleotides read TGTGCCAGCAGCTTGTTTAATGGACAGTATAATTCACCCCTCCACTTT. Translated, it gives CASSLFNGQYNSPLHF.